This T cell receptor beta chain was found in a study of T-cell reconstitution after alpha-beta-depleted transplantation in children (dated by TCRdb to 2016 to 2017). Regarding the research as a whole: T-cell immune reconstitution after TCRalphabeta/CD19-depleted allogeneic hematopoietic cell transplantation in children was quantitatively tracked in the study by means of TCR repertoire profiling.

The V and J ends are trimmed by 3 bases and 3 bases, leaving 9 bases between them. Counted from cysteine to valine, this CDR3 has 13 amino acids. Just the 39-base CDR3 DNA is kept, in frame starting at base 1. The treatment or condition label for this specimen denotes: allogeneic hematopoietic cell transplantation with graft depleted of TCRalphabeta T cells and CD19 B cells. TCRalphabeta/CD19-depleted allogeneic hematopoietic cell grafts were given to the transplant recipients, all of whom were children. Overall results and qualifications from the work: In some patients, the high TCRbeta diversity seen at day 60 was put down to recipient T cells and intrathymic progenitors that had survived conditioning. The apparently early alphabetaT-cell count recovery about two months after transplant was reportedly dependent on only several hundred rapidly expanded clones derived from non-depleted graft cells. Over the following months the frequencies of hyperexpanded clones went down, and after one year T-cell counts and TCRbeta diversity were mostly credited to newly produced T cells.

Library method: PCR. Data came from an Illumina HiSeq 2500. To normalize quantification of the TCRbeta repertoire, the TCR libraries were built with molecular barcoding that relied on unique molecular identifiers. Clones were called with MiXCR by TCRdb after fastp trimmed the public reads at Q25, and only in-frame beta chains were retained. Rows matching on CDR3 protein sequence are summarized as one entry with the most common DNA and genes. The sample contains about 600,000 distinct CDR3 sequences, about 23% of them found a single time. Of the sample, roughly an eighth is held by the ten largest clones. This clonotype was counted many times. The target of this receptor is not known. The sample holds no much larger clone one base away, and base qualities are not on file.

Recombination connected TRBV12-3 or TRBV12-4 to TRBJ2-7, with an unclear D gene assignment. Here the sequenced sample was PBMCs, mostly from graft donor cells, taken 360 days after TCRalphabeta/CD19-depleted stem cell transplant. This TCR came from a boy younger than two who had a stem cell transplant for acute myeloid leukemia, so the T cells may come from the graft donor. CDR3 protein: CASSLAGRYEQYV. DNA sequence: TGTGCCAGCAGTTTGGCAGGCCGCTACGAGCAGTACGTC.